These 14 T cell receptor beta chains were sequenced from one sample in a study of CD8 T cell repertoires and HIV-1 epitope variants. Their antigen targets remain unknown. This table comes from immunoSEQ multiplex PCR, and its TCRdb copy is limited to in-frame clones, with some not included. The table records about 2,600 clones, around three quarters of them present only once. Sample: cultured CD8+ T cells derived from PBMCs. The receptors were gathered from a male donor with HIV.

This chain connects TRBV10-3 to TRBJ2-1, with D unclear. The CDR3 runs to 12 residues. The V and J ends lost 2 bases and 7 bases respectively, with 6 bases between them. Germline CDR1 ENHRY, CDR2 SYGVKD. CDR3 in amino acids: CAISEVRNEQFF. CDR3 coding DNA: TGTGCCATCAGTGAGGTCCGTAATGAGCAGTTCTTC.

This chain joins TRBV6-5 and TRBJ1-1; TRBD1 might be the D (5 bases). The CDR3 consists of 14 residues. V was pared by 2 bases and J by 3 bases, with 10 bases between. Germline loops: CDR1 MNHEY, CDR2 SVGAGI. This CDR3 reads CASSYRDGDTEAFF. The CDR3 DNA is TGTGCCAGCAGTTACCGGGACGGGGACACTGAAGCTTTCTTT.

The chain couples TRBV6-5 to TRBJ2-2, with TRBD1 matching 7 bases. With 2 bases clipped from V and 3 bases from J, the junction kept 0 bases outside the gene matches. The CDR3 totals 14 residues. Germline CDR1 is MNHEY and CDR2 is SVGAGI. CDR3 amino acids: CASSYGQDTGELFF. DNA of the CDR3: TGTGCCAGCAGTTACGGACAGGACACCGGGGAGCTGTTTTTT.

The sample holds one count of this clone. This CDR3 reads CASRLRGSGEQYF. The CDR3 DNA follows: TGTGCCAGCAGGCTCCGGGGGTCCGGGGAGCAGTACTTC. The chain recombines TRBV5-4 with TRBJ2-7, with a possible D match to TRBD2 (6 bases). The CDR3 loop spans 13 amino acids. V lost 5 bases and J lost 7, with 16 bases in between. CDR1 SGHNT and CDR2 YYREEE come from the germline V gene (reference sequence).

The V gene is TRBV7-2, the J gene TRBJ2-5; D call uncertain. V was cut by 5 bases and J by 5 bases, with 9 bases left in between. The CDR3 length is 12 residues. Germline lookup yields CDR1 SGHTA and CDR2 FQGNSA. The CDR3, as DNA: TGTGCCAGCAGCCCAGAGGCGGAGACCCAGTACTTC. This encodes CASSPEAETQYF.

The genes are TRBV6-5 and TRBJ2-1, with 12 nucleotides matching TRBD2. Germline V gives CDR1 MNHEY, CDR2 SVGAGI. The CDR3 consists of 16 residues. The ends lost 0 bases at V and 9 bases at J; junction bases unmatched: 6. Here the CDR3 reads CASSYSPSGGAREQFF. CDR3 in DNA: TGTGCCAGCAGTTACTCTCCTAGCGGGGGGGCCCGTGAGCAGTTCTTC.

The rearrangement uses TRBV5-5 and TRBJ1-5; no firm D call. Trimming removed 2 bases from V and 4 bases from J, with 10 bases in between. The CDR3 sequence is 14 residues long. Germline assignment: CDR1 SGHKS and CDR2 YYEKEE (reference sequence). CDR3: CASSFSDLNQPQHF. CDR3 nucleotide sequence: TGTGCCAGCAGCTTTTCAGACTTAAATCAGCCCCAGCATTTT.

The rearrangement uses TRBV19 and TRBJ1-5, with 10 bases matching TRBD1. Trimming cost V 3 bases and J 6 bases; bases outside gene matches: 5. CDR1 is LNHDA and CDR2 is SQIVND in the germline V gene (reference sequence). The CDR3 is 15 residues long. CDR3 nucleotide sequence: TGTGCCAGTAGTATTGGGACAGGGGTACGTCAGCCCCAGCATTTT. Translated: CASSIGTGVRQPQHF.

The chain couples TRBV25-1 to TRBJ1-1; D is possibly TRBD1 (5 bases). CDR3 size: 14 residues. V was pared by 3 bases and J by 5 bases, with 13 bases between. CDR1 and CDR2 (germline): MGHDK, SYGVNS. The DNA of the CDR3 is TGTGCCAGCAGTGAGGCAGGGAGTTGGACTGAAGCTTTCTTT. Its protein is CASSEAGSWTEAFF.

The chain couples TRBV6-5 to TRBJ2-1, with D possibly TRBD1 on 6 matching bases. Trimming removed 0 bases at V and 7 bases at J, with 16 bases between. This CDR3 spans 16 amino acids. Germline V gene lookup returns CDR1 MNHEY and CDR2 SVGAGI. The CDR3 bases are TGTGCCAGCAGTTACTCGGGCAGGGGAAGGCGAAATGAGCAGTTCTTC. This codes for CASSYSGRGRRNEQFF.

The J gene is TRBJ2-1, the V gene TRBV7-9; D remains ambiguous. Germline V CDR1 and CDR2: SEHNR, FQNEAQ (reference sequence). Trimming stripped 5 bases from V and 5 bases from J, with 1 base between. The CDR3 runs to 10 residues. This CDR3 is CASSHNEQFF. The CDR3 coding sequence is TGTGCCAGCAGCCACAATGAGCAGTTCTTC. Complete variable domain (other parts from reference TRBV7-9 and TRBJ2-1): DTGVSQNPRHKITKRGQNVTFRCDPISEHNRLYWYRQTLGQGPEFLTYFQNEAQLEKSRLLSDRFSAERPKGSFSTLEIQRTEQGDSAMYLCASSHNEQFFGPGTRLTVL.

The genes are TRBV2 and TRBJ2-5; D unresolved. The CDR3 runs to 13 residues. Between the trimmed V and J ends, which lost 7 bases and 3 bases, there was a span of 12 bases. Germline lookup yields CDR1 SNHLY and CDR2 FYNNEI. CDR3 sequence reads: CASTFGIEETQYF. The CDR3 DNA reads TGTGCCAGCACATTTGGAATTGAAGAGACCCAGTACTTC.

CDR3 amino acids: CASSQEGQGRGTDTQYF. CDR3 coding DNA: TGCGCCAGCAGCCAAGAAGGGCAGGGAAGGGGCACAGATACGCAGTATTTT. The chain joins TRBV4-3 to TRBJ2-3, with a weak D call TRBD1 (5 bases). CDR3 length equals 17 residues. Trimming took off 0 bases at V and 1 base at J, with 14 bases between the two ends. The germline CDR1 and CDR2 sequences are LGHNA and YSLEER.

This clone was found once. V is TRBV9 and J is TRBJ2-5, with D tentatively TRBD2 (5 bases). The germline CDR1 and CDR2 sequences are SGDLS and YYNGEE. The CDR3 has 15 amino acids. Deletions cut 4 bases from V and 2 bases from J, with 15 bases between. The CDR3 nucleotides are TGTGCCAGCAGCTCCGCCGGGATAGATCAAGAGACCCAGTACTTC. Its protein is CASSSAGIDQETQYF. The whole variable domain, remainder taken from reference TRBV9 and TRBJ2-5, is DSGVTQTPKHLITATGQRVTLRCSPRSGDLSVYWYQQSLDQGLQFLIQYYNGEERAKGNILERFSAQQFPDLHSELNLSSLELGDSALYFCASSSAGIDQETQYFGPGTRLLVL.